This paragraph reports one T cell receptor (beta chain). The target antigen is unknown. This entry comes from a study of memory CD4+ T cells and cytomegalovirus serostatus. The study's findings and limits: CMV serostatus prediction reached median AUC approximately 0.95, or 0.91 with US-trained model.

Clones were sequenced by immunoSEQ multiplex PCR, and TCRdb holds only the in-frame ones, with some missing. The table lists about 75,000 clones, roughly 78% of them singletons. The sort gate was single viable CD3+CD4+CD8-CD45RO+ cells for memory CD4+ T cells. Total CD4+ T cells were enriched by CD4 positive selection. Between the trimmed V and J ends, which lost 1 base and 4 bases, there was a span of 10 bases. The CDR3 runs 14 residues. The germline V gene encodes CDR1 LNHNV and CDR2 YYDKDF (reference sequence). The chain joins TRBV15 to TRBJ1-2; D not certain. The sequenced sample consisted of memory CD4+ T cells from blood. This TCR came from an adult in good health and CMV-seropositive. The CDR3 DNA reads TGTGCCACCAGCAGAGCGCGTGGCCTCTATGGCTACACCTTC. Its translation is CATSRARGLYGYTF.